Below, one TCR beta chain is given with its context. A clone one base away is much larger, so this may be a read error. The sample comes from a study of identical twins' blood T cells. This CDR3 comprises 12 residues. The V gene's germline CDR1 is SGHRS and CDR2 YFSETQ. TCRdb analysed the 5' RACE reads with MiXCR anew, one entry per CDR3 protein. The sample includes 300,000 to 450,000 distinct CDR3 sequences, under 30% of them seen just once. The sequenced sample was PBMCs. The TCR originated in a woman between 18 and 55 years old in good health. V usage is TRBV5-1 and J usage is TRBJ1-2, with D hard to call. The CDR3 reads CVSSSDGNGYTF. The CDR3 coding sequence is TGCGTCAGCAGCTCGGACGGAAATGGCTACACCTTC. The full variable domain, rest sourced from reference TRBV5-1 and TRBJ1-2, is KAGVTQTPRYLIKTRGQQVTLSCSPISGHRSVSWYQQTPGQGLQFLFEYFSETQRNKGNFPGRFSGRQFSNSRSEMNVSTLELGDSALYLCVSSSDGNGYTFGSGTRLTVV.